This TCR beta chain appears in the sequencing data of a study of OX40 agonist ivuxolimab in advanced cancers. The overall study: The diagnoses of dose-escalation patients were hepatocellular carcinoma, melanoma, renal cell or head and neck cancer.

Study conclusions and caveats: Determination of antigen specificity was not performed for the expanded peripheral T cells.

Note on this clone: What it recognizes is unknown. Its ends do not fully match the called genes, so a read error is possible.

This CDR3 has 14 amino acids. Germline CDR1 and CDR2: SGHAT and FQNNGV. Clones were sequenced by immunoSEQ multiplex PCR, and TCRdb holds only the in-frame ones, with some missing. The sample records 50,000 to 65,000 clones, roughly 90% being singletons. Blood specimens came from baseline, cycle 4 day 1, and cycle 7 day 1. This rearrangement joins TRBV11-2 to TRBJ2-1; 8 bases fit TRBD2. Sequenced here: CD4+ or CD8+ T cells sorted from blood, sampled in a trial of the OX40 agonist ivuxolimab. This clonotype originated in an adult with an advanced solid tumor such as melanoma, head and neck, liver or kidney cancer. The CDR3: CASSLSTGGGPVIF. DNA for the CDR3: TGTGCCAGCAGCCTATCTACGGGCGGGGGGCCTGTGATCTTC. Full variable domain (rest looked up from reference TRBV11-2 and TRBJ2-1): EAGVAQSPRYKIIEKRQSVAFWCNPISGHATLYWYQQILGQGPKLLIQFQNNGVVDDSQLPKDRFSAERLKGVDSTLKIQPAKLEDSAVYLCASSLSTGGGPVIFGPGTRLTVL.